Listed below are T cell receptor beta chains from one sample, sequenced in a study of identical twins. Via MiXCR, TCRdb re-called the 5' RACE reads, giving one row per CDR3 protein. The repertoire includes a few hundred thousand distinct CDR3 sequences, around a tenth of them detected once, and roughly 3% sits in the top ten. These data are also associated with another study on yellow fever vaccine responses in identical twins.

The sample was PBMCs. Receptors originate from a woman aged 18-29 years in good health. Both conserved end residues are part of each CDR3. The D gene is left open where the match is weak. Rows may omit the clone size; those that give it use once, few, many or a size class.

len: 17
abundance: NA
v_gene: TRBV4-1
d_gene: NA
j_gene: TRBJ1-1
CDR3nt: TGCGCCAGCAGCCAAGTAATTCCATCGACGGAGATCACTGAAGCTTTCTTT
CDR3aa: CASSQVIPSTEITEAFF

len: 14
abundance: few
v_gene: TRBV20-1
d_gene: TRBD1
j_gene: TRBJ2-7
CDR3nt: TGCAGTGCAAAGAGTGGACAGGGTGACTACGAGCAGTACTTC
CDR3aa: CSAKSGQGDYEQYF

len: 16
abundance: many
v_gene: TRBV19
d_gene: TRBD2
j_gene: TRBJ2-2
CDR3nt: TGTGCCAGTAGTTCTCGGACTAGCGGGACCCGCGGGGAGCTGTTTTTT
CDR3aa: CASSSRTSGTRGELFF

len: 15
abundance: few
v_gene: TRBV28
d_gene: TRBD2
j_gene: TRBJ2-1
CDR3nt: TGTGCCAGCAGTTTTGTGACTAGCGGGAAAAATGAGCAGTTCTTC
CDR3aa: CASSFVTSGKNEQFF

len: 14
abundance: many
v_gene: TRBV3-1
d_gene: TRBD1
j_gene: TRBJ2-5
CDR3nt: TGTGCCAGCAACTACAGGGGGCGGAGAGAGACCCAGTACTTC
CDR3aa: CASNYRGRRETQYF

len: 17
abundance: few
v_gene: TRBV6-2/TRBV6-3
d_gene: TRBD2
j_gene: TRBJ2-3
CDR3nt: TGTGCCAGCAGTTACTCGAGAGCGGGAGGGCCTATAGATACGCAGTATTTT
CDR3aa: CASSYSRAGGPIDTQYF

len: 14
abundance: NA
v_gene: TRBV12-3/TRBV12-4
d_gene: TRBD1
j_gene: TRBJ2-5
CDR3nt: TGTGCCAGCAGGGGGACAGGGAACCAAGAGACCCAGTACTTC
CDR3aa: CASRGTGNQETQYF

len: 12
abundance: few
v_gene: TRBV5-1
d_gene: NA
j_gene: TRBJ1-2
CDR3nt: TGCGCCAGCAGCATTACGGACTATGGCTACACCTTC
CDR3aa: CASSITDYGYTF

len: 15
abundance: few
v_gene: TRBV28
d_gene: TRBD1
j_gene: TRBJ1-4
CDR3nt: TGTGCCAGCAGTTCAACAGGGGAGGGAGGCGAAAAACTGTTTTTT
CDR3aa: CASSSTGEGGEKLFF

len: 18
abundance: NA
v_gene: TRBV4-3
d_gene: NA
j_gene: TRBJ2-3
CDR3nt: TGCGCCAGCAGCCTCTTTAGTGGGGGCCCCGCCGGTGCAGATACGCAGTATTTT
CDR3aa: CASSLFSGGPAGADTQYF

len: 13
abundance: NA
v_gene: TRBV18
d_gene: TRBD1
j_gene: TRBJ1-2
CDR3nt: TGTGCCAGCTCACCGGACAGGGAGAATGGCTACACCTTC
CDR3aa: CASSPDRENGYTF

len: 15
abundance: many
v_gene: TRBV14
d_gene: NA
j_gene: TRBJ2-5
CDR3nt: TGTGCCAGCAGCCAGTGGGGGACTGCTCAAGAGACCCAGTACTTC
CDR3aa: CASSQWGTAQETQYF

len: 14
abundance: NA
v_gene: TRBV28
d_gene: NA
j_gene: TRBJ2-3
CDR3nt: TGTGCCAGCAGTTTCACCCCGGCGGGCCATACGCAGTATTTT
CDR3aa: CASSFTPAGHTQYF

len: 15
abundance: few
v_gene: TRBV7-2
d_gene: TRBD1
j_gene: TRBJ1-1
CDR3nt: TGTGCCAGCAGCTTAAGGACAGGGACGAACACTGAAGCTTTCTTT
CDR3aa: CASSLRTGTNTEAFF

len: 15
abundance: many
v_gene: TRBV4-1
d_gene: TRBD2
j_gene: TRBJ2-7
CDR3nt: TGCGCCAGCAGCCCCCAACTAGCGGCCTCCTACGAGCAGTACTTC
CDR3aa: CASSPQLAASYEQYF

len: 13
abundance: NA
v_gene: TRBV18
d_gene: NA
j_gene: TRBJ2-2
CDR3nt: TGTGCCACCAGCCAGTCGAACACCGGGGAGCTGTTTTTT
CDR3aa: CATSQSNTGELFF

len: 15
abundance: NA
v_gene: TRBV28
d_gene: NA
j_gene: TRBJ2-3
CDR3nt: TGTGCCAGCAGTTTTCCCCTTAGAGGCACAGATACGCAGTATTTT
CDR3aa: CASSFPLRGTDTQYF

len: 15
abundance: NA
v_gene: TRBV20-1
d_gene: TRBD2
j_gene: TRBJ2-1
CDR3nt: TGCAGTGCTCCGCCGGGACTAGAATCCTACAATGAGCAGTTCTTC
CDR3aa: CSAPPGLESYNEQFF

len: 15
abundance: few
v_gene: TRBV4-3
d_gene: NA
j_gene: TRBJ2-7
CDR3nt: TGCGCCAGCAGCCAAGATGGCAGCCCCACCAACGAGCAGTACTTC
CDR3aa: CASSQDGSPTNEQYF

len: 14
abundance: NA
v_gene: TRBV12-3/TRBV12-4
d_gene: TRBD2
j_gene: TRBJ2-1
CDR3nt: TGTGCCAGCACTCGGACTAGCCGCTACAATGAGCAGTTCTTC
CDR3aa: CASTRTSRYNEQFF

len: 12
abundance: many
v_gene: TRBV12-3/TRBV12-4
d_gene: NA
j_gene: TRBJ2-2
CDR3nt: TGTGCCAGCAAGGGGGTCACCGGGGAGCTGTTTTTT
CDR3aa: CASKGVTGELFF

len: 17
abundance: NA
v_gene: TRBV7-8
d_gene: TRBD2
j_gene: TRBJ2-5
CDR3nt: TGTGCCAGCAGCTTAGCCCGACTAGCGGGGGGGCATGAGACCCAGTACTTC
CDR3aa: CASSLARLAGGHETQYF

len: 16
abundance: many
v_gene: TRBV11-2
d_gene: TRBD2
j_gene: TRBJ2-1
CDR3nt: TGTGCCAGCAGCCCCTTTACTAGCGGGAGCTACAATGAGCAGTTCTTC
CDR3aa: CASSPFTSGSYNEQFF

len: 14
abundance: few
v_gene: TRBV7-6
d_gene: NA
j_gene: TRBJ2-3
CDR3nt: TGTGCCAGCCAACTTCCCGGGGCCGAGGATACGCAGTATTTT
CDR3aa: CASQLPGAEDTQYF

len: 15
abundance: many
v_gene: TRBV5-6
d_gene: NA
j_gene: TRBJ2-7
CDR3nt: TGTGCCAGCAGCTTGGCCTTGATAGGGAACTACGAGCAGTACTTC
CDR3aa: CASSLALIGNYEQYF

len: 15
abundance: few
v_gene: TRBV6-1
d_gene: TRBD2
j_gene: TRBJ2-7
CDR3nt: TGTGCCAGCAGTGCCACGGGAGGGCCGGCCTACGAGCAGTACTTC
CDR3aa: CASSATGGPAYEQYF

len: 16
abundance: many
v_gene: TRBV4-2
d_gene: NA
j_gene: TRBJ2-1
CDR3nt: TGTGCCAGCAGCCAGGGATCTAGGGTAAGGTACAATGAGCAGTTCTTC
CDR3aa: CASSQGSRVRYNEQFF

len: 15
abundance: NA
v_gene: TRBV12-3/TRBV12-4
d_gene: NA
j_gene: TRBJ1-6
CDR3nt: TGTGCCAGCAGTTTACAAACAGGGATGAATTCACCCCTCCACTTT
CDR3aa: CASSLQTGMNSPLHF

len: 16
abundance: few
v_gene: TRBV12-3/TRBV12-4
d_gene: TRBD2
j_gene: TRBJ2-7
CDR3nt: TGTGCCAGCAGTTTACGGCTAGCGGGGGTCCCGGGAGAGCAGTACTTC
CDR3aa: CASSLRLAGVPGEQYF

len: 14
abundance: few
v_gene: TRBV20-1
d_gene: NA
j_gene: TRBJ2-4
CDR3nt: TGCAGTGCTAGAAGGCGTCAGGCTAATGGCATTCAGTACTTC
CDR3aa: CSARRRQANGIQYF

len: 14
abundance: NA
v_gene: TRBV5-1
d_gene: TRBD2
j_gene: TRBJ2-2
CDR3nt: TGCGCCAGCGGAGCGGGAGCGGGCACCGGGGAGCTGTTTTTT
CDR3aa: CASGAGAGTGELFF

len: 12
abundance: many
v_gene: TRBV2
d_gene: NA
j_gene: TRBJ2-5
CDR3nt: TGTGCCAGCAGAGGTCTTCTGGAGACCCAGTACTTC
CDR3aa: CASRGLLETQYF

len: 12
abundance: few
v_gene: TRBV6-1
d_gene: NA
j_gene: TRBJ2-7
CDR3nt: TGTGCCAGCAGTGAAGCAGGGGACGAGCAGTACTTC
CDR3aa: CASSEAGDEQYF

len: 13
abundance: many
v_gene: TRBV25-1
d_gene: NA
j_gene: TRBJ2-3
CDR3nt: TGTGCCAGCAGTGACGGCGGTCGGGGATCGCAGTATTTT
CDR3aa: CASSDGGRGSQYF

len: 16
abundance: NA
v_gene: TRBV5-1
d_gene: TRBD1
j_gene: TRBJ1-2
CDR3nt: TGCGCCAGCAAAGGACAGGACCCCTATCGGAACTATGGCTACACCTTC
CDR3aa: CASKGQDPYRNYGYTF

len: 16
abundance: many
v_gene: TRBV12-3/TRBV12-4
d_gene: TRBD1
j_gene: TRBJ1-2
CDR3nt: TGTGCCAGCAGTTTACCAGGGACAGGGGGGAACTATGGCTACACCTTC
CDR3aa: CASSLPGTGGNYGYTF

len: 15
abundance: NA
v_gene: TRBV4-1
d_gene: TRBD1
j_gene: TRBJ2-1
CDR3nt: TGCGCCAGCAGCCAAGAGGACAGGGGGGCGGATGAGCAGTTCTTC
CDR3aa: CASSQEDRGADEQFF

len: 14
abundance: many
v_gene: TRBV3-1
d_gene: NA
j_gene: TRBJ2-2
CDR3nt: TGTGCCAGCAGCCAAGATTCCGGACCCGGGGAGCTGTTTTTT
CDR3aa: CASSQDSGPGELFF

len: 15
abundance: few
v_gene: TRBV9
d_gene: TRBD2
j_gene: TRBJ2-7
CDR3nt: TGTGCCAGCAGCCCAATCCTGGGAGGGCAAGCCGAGCAGTACTTC
CDR3aa: CASSPILGGQAEQYF

len: 13
abundance: NA
v_gene: TRBV7-6
d_gene: NA
j_gene: TRBJ2-7
CDR3nt: TGTGCCAGCAGTCGAACCCAGGGGCACGAGCAGTACTTC
CDR3aa: CASSRTQGHEQYF

len: 16
abundance: many
v_gene: TRBV7-3
d_gene: NA
j_gene: TRBJ2-1
CDR3nt: TGTGCCAGCAGCTTAATTCCAGGGAGCTCCTACAATGAGCAGTTCTTC
CDR3aa: CASSLIPGSSYNEQFF

len: 14
abundance: few
v_gene: TRBV12-3/TRBV12-4
d_gene: TRBD1
j_gene: TRBJ2-7
CDR3nt: TGCGCCAGCAGCCCCGGGACAGCTACGTACGAGCAGTACTTC
CDR3aa: CASSPGTATYEQYF

len: 16
abundance: many
v_gene: TRBV7-8
d_gene: TRBD1
j_gene: TRBJ2-1
CDR3nt: TGTGCCAGCAGCCCGGGGACAGGGGGCTCCTACAATGAGCAGTTCTTC
CDR3aa: CASSPGTGGSYNEQFF

len: 18
abundance: few
v_gene: TRBV4-2
d_gene: NA
j_gene: TRBJ2-3
CDR3nt: TGTGCCAGCAGCCAAGATGTGGCTAGCGGGCGACAGGGGGATACGCAGTATTTT
CDR3aa: CASSQDVASGRQGDTQYF

len: 13
abundance: few
v_gene: TRBV11-2
d_gene: NA
j_gene: TRBJ2-7
CDR3nt: TGTGCCAGCAGAATCCTAGTTATGGACGAGCAGTACTTC
CDR3aa: CASRILVMDEQYF

len: 15
abundance: many
v_gene: TRBV7-9
d_gene: NA
j_gene: TRBJ1-5
CDR3nt: TGTGCCAGCAGCTTTTACGGGGATAGCAATCAGCCCCAGCATTTT
CDR3aa: CASSFYGDSNQPQHF

len: 14
abundance: few
v_gene: TRBV12-3/TRBV12-4
d_gene: TRBD1
j_gene: TRBJ1-2
CDR3nt: TGTGCCAGCAGGCCCGGGACAGGGGGCTATGGCTACACCTTC
CDR3aa: CASRPGTGGYGYTF

len: 13
abundance: NA
v_gene: TRBV5-1
d_gene: NA
j_gene: TRBJ2-1
CDR3nt: TGCGCCAGCAGCTTTGGGTACGGAAATGAGCAGTTCTTC
CDR3aa: CASSFGYGNEQFF

len: 14
abundance: NA
v_gene: TRBV7-2
d_gene: NA
j_gene: TRBJ2-7
CDR3nt: TGTGCCAGCAGCTCCGGGACACAATCCTACGAGCAGTACTTC
CDR3aa: CASSSGTQSYEQYF

len: 15
abundance: few
v_gene: TRBV28
d_gene: NA
j_gene: TRBJ2-1
CDR3nt: TGTGCCAGCATGGGTATCTTGAGCTCCTACAATGAGCAGTTCTTC
CDR3aa: CASMGILSSYNEQFF

len: 15
abundance: many
v_gene: TRBV12-3/TRBV12-4
d_gene: NA
j_gene: TRBJ2-3
CDR3nt: TGTGCCAGCAGTGTGAACGGATGGGGCACAGATACGCAGTATTTT
CDR3aa: CASSVNGWGTDTQYF